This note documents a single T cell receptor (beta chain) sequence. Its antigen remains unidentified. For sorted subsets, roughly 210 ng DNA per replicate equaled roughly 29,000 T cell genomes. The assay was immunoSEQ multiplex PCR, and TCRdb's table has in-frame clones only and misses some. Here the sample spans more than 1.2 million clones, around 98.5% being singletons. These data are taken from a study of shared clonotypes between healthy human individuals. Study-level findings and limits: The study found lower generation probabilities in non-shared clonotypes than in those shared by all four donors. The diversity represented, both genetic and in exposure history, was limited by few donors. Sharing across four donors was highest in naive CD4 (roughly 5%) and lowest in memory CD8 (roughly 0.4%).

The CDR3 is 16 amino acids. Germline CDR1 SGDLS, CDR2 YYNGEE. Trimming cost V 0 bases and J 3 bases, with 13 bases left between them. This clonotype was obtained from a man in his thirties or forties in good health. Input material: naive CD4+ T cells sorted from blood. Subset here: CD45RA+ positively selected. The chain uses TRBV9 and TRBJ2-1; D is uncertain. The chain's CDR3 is CASSVGVSGYYNEQFF. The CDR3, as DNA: TGTGCCAGCAGCGTAGGGGTGTCGGGCTACTACAATGAGCAGTTCTTC.